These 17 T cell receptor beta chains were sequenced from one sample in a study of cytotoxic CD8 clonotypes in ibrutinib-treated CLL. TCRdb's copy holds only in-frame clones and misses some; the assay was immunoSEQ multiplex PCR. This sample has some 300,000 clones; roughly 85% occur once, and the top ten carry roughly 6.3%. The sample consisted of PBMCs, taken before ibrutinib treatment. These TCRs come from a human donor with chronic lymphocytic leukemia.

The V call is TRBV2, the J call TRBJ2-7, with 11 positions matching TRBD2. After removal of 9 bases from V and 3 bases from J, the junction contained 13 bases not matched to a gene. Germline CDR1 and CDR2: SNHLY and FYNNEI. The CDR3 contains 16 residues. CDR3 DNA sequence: TGTGCCAGACAGACCGGGACTAGCGGCCGCGTCTACGAGCAGTACTTC. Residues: CARQTGTSGRVYEQYF.

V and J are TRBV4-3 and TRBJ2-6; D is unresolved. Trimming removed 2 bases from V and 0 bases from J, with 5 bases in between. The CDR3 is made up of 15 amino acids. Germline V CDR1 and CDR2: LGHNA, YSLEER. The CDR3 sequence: CASSQQRSGANVLTF. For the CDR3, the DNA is TGCGCCAGCAGCCAACAGCGCTCTGGGGCCAACGTCCTGACTTTC.

CDR3 residues: CASSPPAGGDTQYF. As DNA, the CDR3 is TGTGCCAGCTCACCCCCGGCTGGTGGGGATACGCAGTATTTT. The V and J genes are TRBV18 and TRBJ2-3; D not certain. The ends were cut back, 3 bases at V and 6 bases at J, with 13 bases in the middle. This CDR3 spans 14 amino acids. Germline lookup yields CDR1 KGHSH and CDR2 LQKENI.

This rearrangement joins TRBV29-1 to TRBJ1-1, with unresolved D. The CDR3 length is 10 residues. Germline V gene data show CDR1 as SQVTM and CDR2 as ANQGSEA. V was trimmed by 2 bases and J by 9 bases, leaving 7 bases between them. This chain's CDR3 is CSVETSQAFF. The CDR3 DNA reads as TGCAGCGTTGAAACTTCCCAAGCTTTCTTT.

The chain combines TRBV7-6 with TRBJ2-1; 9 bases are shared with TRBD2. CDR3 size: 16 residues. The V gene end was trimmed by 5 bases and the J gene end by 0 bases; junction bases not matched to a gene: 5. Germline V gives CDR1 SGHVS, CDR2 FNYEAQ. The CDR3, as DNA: TGTGCCAGCAGCGCGTCAGCGGGGGGCTCCTACAATGAGCAGTTCTTC. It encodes CASSASAGGSYNEQFF.

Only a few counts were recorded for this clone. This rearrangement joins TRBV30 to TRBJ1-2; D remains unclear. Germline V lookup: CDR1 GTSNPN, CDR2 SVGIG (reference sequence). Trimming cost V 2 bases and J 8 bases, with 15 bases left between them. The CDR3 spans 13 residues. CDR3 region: CAWSPTPLRGYTF. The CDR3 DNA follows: TGTGCCTGGAGTCCCACCCCGTTGCGAGGCTACACCTTC.

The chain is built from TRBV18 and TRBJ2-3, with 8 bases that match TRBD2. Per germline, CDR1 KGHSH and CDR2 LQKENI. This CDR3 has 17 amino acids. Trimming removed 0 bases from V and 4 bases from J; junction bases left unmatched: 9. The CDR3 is CASSPPYSAGVADTQYF. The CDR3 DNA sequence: TGTGCCAGCTCACCACCGTATTCAGCGGGAGTTGCAGATACGCAGTATTTT.

For the CDR3, the DNA is TGTGCCAGCAGTTTATTCGGCGGGAGACTCCACGAGCAGTACTTC. This codes for CASSLFGGRLHEQYF. V and J are TRBV27 and TRBJ2-7; 7 positions match TRBD2. Germline V CDR1 and CDR2: MNHEY, SMNVEV (reference sequence). CDR3 length equals 15 residues. V was clipped by 1 base and J by 5 bases; unmatched bases: 8.

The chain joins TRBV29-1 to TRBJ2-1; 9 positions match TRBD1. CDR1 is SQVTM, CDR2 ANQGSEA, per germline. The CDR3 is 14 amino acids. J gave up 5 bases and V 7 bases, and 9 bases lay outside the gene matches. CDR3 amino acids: CSAKRDRDNNEQFF. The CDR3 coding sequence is TGCAGCGCTAAGAGGGACAGGGACAACAATGAGCAGTTCTTC.

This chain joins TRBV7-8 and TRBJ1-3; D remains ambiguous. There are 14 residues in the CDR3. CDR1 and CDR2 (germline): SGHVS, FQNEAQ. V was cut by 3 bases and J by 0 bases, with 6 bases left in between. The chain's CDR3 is CASSFAASGNTIYF. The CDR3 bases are TGTGCCAGCAGCTTCGCAGCCTCTGGAAACACCATATATTTT.

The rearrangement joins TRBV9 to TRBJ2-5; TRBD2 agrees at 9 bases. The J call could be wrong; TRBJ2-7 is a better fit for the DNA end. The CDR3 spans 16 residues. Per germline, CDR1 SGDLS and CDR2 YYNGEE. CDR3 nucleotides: TGTGCCAGCAGCGCTAGACTAGCGGAAAGCTCCTACGAGCAGTACTTC. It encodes CASSARLAESSYEQYF.

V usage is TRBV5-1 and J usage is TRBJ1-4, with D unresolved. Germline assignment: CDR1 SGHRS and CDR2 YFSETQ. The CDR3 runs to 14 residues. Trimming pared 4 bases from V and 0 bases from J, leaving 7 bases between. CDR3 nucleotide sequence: TGCGCCAGCAGCCCACGTCCAACTAATGAAAAACTGTTTTTT. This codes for CASSPRPTNEKLFF.

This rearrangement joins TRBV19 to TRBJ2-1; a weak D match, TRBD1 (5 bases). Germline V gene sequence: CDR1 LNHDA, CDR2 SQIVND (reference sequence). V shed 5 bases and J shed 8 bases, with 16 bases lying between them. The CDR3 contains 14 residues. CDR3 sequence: CASSSGFGQYEQFF. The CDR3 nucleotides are TGTGCCAGTAGTTCAGGGTTCGGGCAGTATGAGCAGTTCTTC.

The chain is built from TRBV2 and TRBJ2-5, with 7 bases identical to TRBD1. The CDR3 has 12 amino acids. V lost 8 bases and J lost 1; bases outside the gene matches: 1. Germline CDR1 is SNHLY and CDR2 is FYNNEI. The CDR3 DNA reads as TGTGCCAGCGGGACAGTCCAAGAGACCCAGTACTTC. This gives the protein CASGTVQETQYF.

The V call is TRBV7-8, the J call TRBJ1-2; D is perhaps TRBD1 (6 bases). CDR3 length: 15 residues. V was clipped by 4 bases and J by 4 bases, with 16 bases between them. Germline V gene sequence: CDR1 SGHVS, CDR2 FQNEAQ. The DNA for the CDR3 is TGTGCCAGCAGCTCGCTCGTAAGGACAGTCTATGGCTACACCTTC. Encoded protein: CASSSLVRTVYGYTF.

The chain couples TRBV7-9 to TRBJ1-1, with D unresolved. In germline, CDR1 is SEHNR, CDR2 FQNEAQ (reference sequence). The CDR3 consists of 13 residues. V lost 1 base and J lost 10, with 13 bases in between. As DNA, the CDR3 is TGTGCCAGCAGCTTAGTTGCTGGGAAGGGAGCTTTCTTT. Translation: CASSLVAGKGAFF.

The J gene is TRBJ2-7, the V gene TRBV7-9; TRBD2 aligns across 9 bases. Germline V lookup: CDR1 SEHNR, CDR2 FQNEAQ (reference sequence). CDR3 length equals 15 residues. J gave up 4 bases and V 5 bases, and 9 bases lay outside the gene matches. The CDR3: CASSPPRSGRYEQYF. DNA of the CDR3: TGTGCCAGCAGCCCCCCTCGAAGCGGGAGGTACGAGCAGTACTTC. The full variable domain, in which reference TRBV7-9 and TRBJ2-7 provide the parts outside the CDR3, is DTGVSQNPRHKITKRGQNVTFRCDPISEHNRLYWYRQTLGQGPEFLTYFQNEAQLEKSRLLSDRFSAERPKGSFSTLEIQRTEQGDSAMYLCASSPPRSGRYEQYFGPGTRLTVT.